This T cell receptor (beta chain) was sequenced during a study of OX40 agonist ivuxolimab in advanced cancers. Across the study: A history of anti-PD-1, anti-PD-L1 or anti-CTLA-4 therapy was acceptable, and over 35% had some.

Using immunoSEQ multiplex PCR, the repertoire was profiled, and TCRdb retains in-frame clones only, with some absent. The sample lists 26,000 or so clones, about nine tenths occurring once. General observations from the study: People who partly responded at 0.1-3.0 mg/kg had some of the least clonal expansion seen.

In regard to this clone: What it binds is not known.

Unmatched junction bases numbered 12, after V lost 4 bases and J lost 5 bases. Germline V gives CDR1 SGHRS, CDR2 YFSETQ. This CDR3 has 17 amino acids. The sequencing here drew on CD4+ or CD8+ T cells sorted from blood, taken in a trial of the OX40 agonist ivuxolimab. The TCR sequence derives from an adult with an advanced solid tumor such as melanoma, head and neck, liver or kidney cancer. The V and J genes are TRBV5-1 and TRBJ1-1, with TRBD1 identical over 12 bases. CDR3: CASSPGTGGLKGTEAFF. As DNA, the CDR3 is TGCGCCAGCAGCCCGGGGACAGGGGGCCTAAAGGGAACTGAAGCTTTCTTT.